The rows below give T cell receptor beta chains drawn from one sample of a study of cytomegalovirus exposure and HLA in healthy donors. Measured with immunoSEQ multiplex PCR; TCRdb has only the in-frame clones, and not every one. Counted here are some 130,000 clones, just under 80% occurring once; the ten biggest clones make up over 4%. The sequenced sample consisted of PBMCs. The origin of the receptors is a man younger than 45 in good health. CDR3s include the opening cysteine and the closing phenylalanine or tryptophan.

>TRBJ2-1|TRBV29-1
CSVGLGRGRYNEQFF
>TRBJ2-7|TRBV27
CASALAPGAYEQYF
>TRBJ2-3|TRBV6-4
CASSERGERDTQYF
>TRBJ2-1|TRBV4-1
CASSPNRDGTVNEQFF
>TRBJ1-4|TRBV11-3
CASSLGLDREKLFF
>TRBJ1-5|TRBV2
CASSDGTGWKISNQPQHF
>TRBJ1-1|TRBV19
CASSTNSPTRLGTEAFF
>TRBJ1-2|TRBV5-8
CASSFRDSLYGYTF
>TRBJ2-1|TRBV29-1
CSVRKDRGGNEQFF
>TRBJ1-5|TRBV19
CASSSRDRRTLYSNQPQHF
>TRBJ2-5|TRBV5-4
CASSFGGEETQYF
>TRBJ2-2|TRBV4-3
CASSQVWSGSPGELFF
>TRBJ2-7|TRBV7-8
CASSLERQVSSYEQYF
>TRBJ1-5|TRBV30
CAWGRDRVGSNQPQHF
>TRBJ2-1|TRBV5-6
CASGGSSWDNEQFF
>TRBJ1-2|TRBV6-5
CASSYGEGLFYGYTF
>TRBJ2-1|TRBV14
CASSQDGTSVYNEQFF
>TRBJ2-3|TRBV11-3
CASSYRGLSTDTQYF
>TRBJ1-4|TRBV25-1
CASSEYLRGHEKLFF
>TRBJ2-4|TRBV11-2
CASSLGQGFGIQYF
>TRBJ2-5|TRBV9
CASSVAGTSTETQYF
>TRBJ1-5|TRBV2
CASSENRGNQPQHF
>TRBJ1-6|TRBV7-3
CASSLTGQGAEVSPLHF
>TRBJ2-5|TRBV7-9
CASSRDRVETQYF
>TRBJ2-3|TRBV7-3
CASSLSLGGRGADTQYF
>TRBJ2-1|TRBV7-8
CASSLVMKLRLAGYNEQFF
>TRBJ1-6|TRBV7-9
CASSLGTEYSPLHF
>TRBJ1-5|TRBV21-1
CASSKTRDTNQPQHF
>TRBJ1-1|TRBV4-1
CASSQDGGDTEAFF
>TRBJ1-6|TRBV10-3
CAITPGRTANSPLHF